This T cell receptor (beta chain) originates from a study of blood T cell repertoires in COVID-19. On the study more broadly: From the United States, Italy and Spain came samples of acute and convalescent COVID-19.

CDR1 MNHEY and CDR2 SVGAGI come from the germline V gene. The CDR3 is 14 residues long. Losses at the gene ends were 6 bases for V and 3 bases for J; bases not matched to a gene: 5. In the original processing: Reference gene primer amplification in the assay estimated nucleated cell counts. Assay: immunoSEQ multiplex PCR; the TCRdb copy retains only in-frame clones and omits some. The DNA gave D and trimming, while V, J and clone size come from that table. Of 300,000 to 400,000 clones in the sample, approximately 85% were seen once. The sequenced sample consisted of peripheral blood. The receptor's source is a human donor in a cohort sampled during active COVID-19. The V gene is TRBV6-5, the J gene TRBJ2-7; 10 bases fit TRBD1. CDR3 nucleotides: TGTGCCAGCAGCCCAAGGACAGGGGGCTACGAGCAGTACTTC. Protein product: CASSPRTGGYEQYF.